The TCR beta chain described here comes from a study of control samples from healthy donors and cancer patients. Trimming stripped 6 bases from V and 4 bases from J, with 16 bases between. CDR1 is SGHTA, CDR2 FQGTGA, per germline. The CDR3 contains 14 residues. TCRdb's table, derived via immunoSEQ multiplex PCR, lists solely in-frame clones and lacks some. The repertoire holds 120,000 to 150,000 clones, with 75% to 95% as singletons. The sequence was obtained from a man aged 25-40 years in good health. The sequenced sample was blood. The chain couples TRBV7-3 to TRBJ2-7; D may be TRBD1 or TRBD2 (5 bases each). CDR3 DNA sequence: TGTGCCAGCAGTCGGGGTCCAGGGAATTACGAGCAGTACTTC. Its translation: CASSRGPGNYEQYF. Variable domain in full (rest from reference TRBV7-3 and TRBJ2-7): GAGVSQTPSNKVTEKGKYVELRCDPISGHTALYWYRQSLGQGPEFLIYFQGTGAADDSGLPNDRFFAVRPEGSVSTLKIQRTERGDSAVYLCASSRGPGNYEQYFGPGTRLTVT.